This passage covers 17 T cell receptor beta chains from one sample sequenced in a study of control samples from healthy donors and cancer patients (TCRdb year 2020). Receptor libraries were prepared by the immunoSEQ multiplex PCR assay. TCRdb limited this immuneACCESS table to in-frame rearrangements with V and J called. A share of clones is missing; checked studies link under half to unresolved V genes, and the rest is unexplained. The sample table contains approximately 140,000 clones; only one count was recorded for 90% to 95% of them. Roughly 13% of the sample comes from the top ten. The sequencing input was blood. The receptor source for this set is a man aged 40-49 years in good health.

The rearrangement links TRBV11-2 to TRBJ1-3, with D hard to call. CDR3 size: 18 residues. V was cut by 1 base and J by 0 bases, with 16 bases left in between. Germline-derived CDR1 and CDR2 are SGHAT and FQNNGV. In DNA form, the CDR3 reads TGTGCCAGCAGCTTAGGCCCGACGGGCTGGAGCTCTGGAAACACCATATATTTT. Encoded protein: CASSLGPTGWSSGNTIYF.

The chain couples TRBV6-2 or TRBV6-3 to TRBJ2-1; 12 positions match TRBD2. The CDR3 has 15 amino acids. From germline, CDR1 is MNHEY and CDR2 SVGEGT. Trimming cost V 4 bases and J 4 bases; bases outside gene matches: 2. The CDR3 sequence: CASSFLAGGYNEQFF. The CDR3 DNA reads as TGTGCCAGCAGTTTTCTAGCGGGGGGGTACAATGAGCAGTTCTTC.

As DNA, the CDR3 is TGCGCCAGCAGCCAAGAGATGGTACAGACAAATCAGCCCCAGCATTTT. It yields the protein CASSQEMVQTNQPQHF. This chain uses TRBV4-1 with TRBJ1-5; D ambiguous. The germline gives CDR1 MGHRA, CDR2 YSYEKL. V lost 0 bases and J 4 bases, leaving 13 bases between the germline ends. This CDR3 spans 16 amino acids.

The rearrangement joins TRBV7-6 to TRBJ2-1; 9 nucleotides agree with TRBD1. Germline loops: CDR1 SGHVS, CDR2 FNYEAQ. The CDR3 has 17 amino acids. J was trimmed by 6 bases and V by 1 base; bases with no gene match: 10. Written as DNA, the CDR3 is TGTGCCAGCAGCTTAGGGGCCGGGACAGGGTACCCCAATGAGCAGTTCTTC. Its protein product is CASSLGAGTGYPNEQFF.

The chain carries TRBV27 and TRBJ2-5; a possible D gene is TRBD1 (6 bases). Germline V gives CDR1 MNHEY, CDR2 SMNVEV (reference sequence). This CDR3 has 13 residues. With 4 bases removed from V and 5 bases from J, the gap between germline ends came to 11 bases. The DNA for the CDR3 is TGTGCCAGCAGTTCGAACAGGGCTGAGACCCAGTACTTC. The encoded protein is CASSSNRAETQYF.

The rearrangement uses TRBV27 and TRBJ1-3; D gene ambiguous. Trimming stripped 4 bases from V and 0 bases from J, with 16 bases between. This CDR3 contains 17 residues. The V gene's germline CDR1 is MNHEY and CDR2 SMNVEV (reference sequence). CDR3 region: CASSYSAGTYSGNTIYF. The CDR3 DNA follows: TGTGCCAGCAGTTATTCCGCCGGAACATACTCTGGAAACACCATATATTTT.

The rearrangement links TRBV5-5 to TRBJ1-3, with 10 bases lining up with TRBD1. J gave up 1 base and V 4 bases, and 8 bases lay outside the gene matches. This CDR3 contains 17 residues. Germline lookup yields CDR1 SGHKS and CDR2 YYEKEE (reference sequence). The CDR3 DNA reads TGTGCCAGCAGCGAAAGGACAGGGGGAAGTTCTGGAAACACCATATATTTT. The encoded protein is CASSERTGGSSGNTIYF.

The J gene is TRBJ1-4, the V gene TRBV9, with unresolved D. Germline lookup yields CDR1 SGDLS and CDR2 YYNGEE. The germline V and J ends were trimmed by 1 base and 8 bases, with 18 bases remaining between them. This CDR3 contains 16 residues. The CDR3 DNA is TGTGCCAGCAGCGTAACCGAGGCCCGCCCGGGGGAAAAACTGTTTTTT. Protein: CASSVTEARPGEKLFF.

This chain links TRBV7-9 with TRBJ1-4; 12 bases fit TRBD1. Trimming at V came to 4 bases and at J to 5 bases, leaving 5 bases not matched to a gene. The CDR3 is made up of 16 amino acids. Germline loops: CDR1 SEHNR, CDR2 FQNEAQ (reference sequence). The CDR3, as DNA: TGTGCCAGCAGCTCCCCGGGACAGGGGGCGAATGAAAAACTGTTTTTT. Its translation: CASSSPGQGANEKLFF.

This clone was detected only once. This chain joins TRBV5-6 and TRBJ1-5, with 8 bases lining up with TRBD1. CDR3 size: 17 residues. Trimming removed 0 bases from V and 7 bases from J; junction bases left unmatched: 12. Germline V lookup: CDR1 SGHDT, CDR2 YYEEEE. CDR3 loop: CASSLGFGQGAGQPQHF. CDR3 coding DNA: TGTGCCAGCAGCTTGGGTTTCGGGCAGGGGGCTGGACAGCCCCAGCATTTT.

The rearrangement links TRBV7-2 to TRBJ2-7; D ambiguous. The germline gives CDR1 SGHTA, CDR2 FQGNSA. CDR3 length equals 12 residues. V was clipped by 4 bases and J by 4 bases, with 8 bases between them. The CDR3, as DNA: TGTGCCAGCAGCTCGACGCTGTACGAGCAGTACTTC. Residues: CASSSTLYEQYF.

V and J are TRBV5-6 and TRBJ1-6; D might be TRBD1 (5 bases). The germline V gene encodes CDR1 SGHDT and CDR2 YYEEEE. This CDR3 is 16 amino acids long. V was cut by 1 base and J by 2 bases, with 10 bases left in between. CDR3 protein: CASSLWGVTYNSPLHF. The CDR3 nucleotides are TGTGCCAGCAGCTTGTGGGGGGTGACCTATAATTCACCCCTCCACTTT.

A few counts support this clone. The chain couples TRBV7-3 to TRBJ1-1, with D possibly matching TRBD1 (6 bases). This CDR3 region has 14 residues. Trimming removed 4 bases from V and 1 base from J, with 10 bases in between. Per the germline V gene, CDR1 is SGHTA and CDR2 is FQGTGA. The CDR3 DNA sequence: TGTGCCAGCAGCTCGGACAGCGGGAACACTGAAGCTTTCTTT. Its protein product is CASSSDSGNTEAFF.

This chain uses TRBV4-3 with TRBJ1-6, with 9 nucleotides matching TRBD1. CDR3 length: 19 amino acids. With V trimmed by 0 bases and J by 5 bases, 11 bases remained unmatched. The germline CDR1 and CDR2 sequences are LGHNA and YSLEER. In DNA, the CDR3 is TGCGCCAGCAGCCAAGATAACAGGGGGCCGGAGTTGAATAATTCACCCCTCCACTTT. Protein product: CASSQDNRGPELNNSPLHF.

This chain links TRBV24-1 with TRBJ1-5, with D hard to call. V shed 5 bases and J shed 3 bases, with 7 bases lying between them. The CDR3 is 13 residues long. Germline V gene lookup returns CDR1 KGHDR and CDR2 SFDVKD. The CDR3 bases are TGTGCCACCAGTGGGGAAATCAATCAGCCCCAGCATTTT. Encoded protein: CATSGEINQPQHF.

This clone occurred a few times. The chain recombines TRBV6-5 with TRBJ2-7; D may be TRBD2 (6 bases). Germline CDR1 MNHEY, CDR2 SVGAGI. Trimming left V 8 bases short and J 3 bases short, with 11 bases between. The CDR3 loop spans 12 amino acids. The CDR3 DNA sequence: TGTGCCAGCCTTCGACTAGACTACGAGCAGTACTTC. Translated, it gives CASLRLDYEQYF.

This clone has a handful of counts. In DNA form, the CDR3 reads TGTGCCAGCAGCTTGGTACTAGCGGTTAGTAGAGAGACCCAGTACTTC. Its protein product is CASSLVLAVSRETQYF. The chain is built from TRBV5-6 and TRBJ2-5, with 8 bases lining up with TRBD2. The CDR3 is 16 residues long. The V gene's germline CDR1 is SGHDT and CDR2 YYEEEE. With 0 bases clipped from V and 4 bases from J, the junction kept 8 bases outside the gene matches.